This T cell receptor beta chain came from a study of T cell responses to AZD1222 COVID-19 vaccine. This clone was detected only a few times. What it binds is unknown. Study-level findings and limits: Repertoire collection took place solely once the T cell response had peaked. Clonal diversity may have been underestimated in mostly white British donors.

Data came from immunoSEQ multiplex PCR; TCRdb stores just in-frame clones and leaves some out. The sample records around 130,000 clones, roughly 87% being singletons. The CDR3 loop spans 16 amino acids. V was clipped by 0 bases and J by 2 bases, with 10 bases between them. Germline CDR1 reads ENHRY; CDR2 reads SYGVKD. This sequence originates from an adult who received the AZD1222 COVID-19 vaccine. V and J are TRBV10-3 and TRBJ2-2; a weak D match, TRBD1 (5 bases). This specimen was peripheral blood, taken 28 days after the second AZD1222 dose. CDR3 sequence reads: CAISESSTGNTGELFF. In DNA, the CDR3 is TGTGCCATCAGTGAGTCTAGTACAGGAAACACCGGGGAGCTGTTTTTT.